This T cell receptor (beta chain) was captured by sequencing in a study of shared clonotypes between healthy human individuals. Study at large: The cohort had a couple of women and a few men, ages 18 to 49.

V was clipped by 0 bases and J by 3 bases, with 18 bases between them. Germline V gene lookup returns CDR1 SNHLY and CDR2 FYNNEI. The CDR3 totals 17 residues. Samples underwent the assay at deep level. The protocol was immunoSEQ multiplex PCR, while the TCRdb copy is restricted to in-frame clones and leaves out a portion. The table shows 490,000 or so clones, with 79% occurring only once. Sequenced input: PBMCs. The clonotype comes from a woman aged 40-49 years in good health. Some clones in this sample may be carry-over from other donors' samples. V and J are TRBV2 and TRBJ2-7; a possible D gene is TRBD1 (6 bases). DNA for the CDR3: TGTGCCAGCAGTGAAGCGCTGGGGGCGATGCAACTCTACGAGCAGTACTTC. Translating it yields CASSEALGAMQLYEQYF.